This T cell receptor beta chain came from a study of cytomegalovirus exposure and HLA in healthy donors. Broader study findings: About 90% or about 30% of the time was how often most TCR beta V segments were productive, according to an earlier analysis. A later analysis linked a missense DCLRE1C variant to TCR beta V- and J-gene trimming.

Trimming took off 0 bases at V and 5 bases at J, with 20 bases between the two ends. The CDR3 has 18 residues. Germline CDR1 LNHDA, CDR2 SQIVND (reference sequence). PCR involved 60 Vbeta and 13 Jbeta primers. TCRdb keeps only in-frame clones here, not all; method: immunoSEQ multiplex PCR. Its table records around 120,000 clones. With regard to this clone: The target antigen is unknown.

The sequenced sample consisted of PBMCs. V and J are TRBV19 and TRBJ1-5, with D perhaps TRBD1 (5 bases). This TCR came from a man between 45 and 60 years old in good health and CMV-seronegative. The CDR3 sequence is CASSIDPGRGVRHQPQHF. The CDR3 DNA reads TGTGCCAGTAGTATAGACCCGGGCCGGGGGGTCCGCCATCAGCCCCAGCATTTT.